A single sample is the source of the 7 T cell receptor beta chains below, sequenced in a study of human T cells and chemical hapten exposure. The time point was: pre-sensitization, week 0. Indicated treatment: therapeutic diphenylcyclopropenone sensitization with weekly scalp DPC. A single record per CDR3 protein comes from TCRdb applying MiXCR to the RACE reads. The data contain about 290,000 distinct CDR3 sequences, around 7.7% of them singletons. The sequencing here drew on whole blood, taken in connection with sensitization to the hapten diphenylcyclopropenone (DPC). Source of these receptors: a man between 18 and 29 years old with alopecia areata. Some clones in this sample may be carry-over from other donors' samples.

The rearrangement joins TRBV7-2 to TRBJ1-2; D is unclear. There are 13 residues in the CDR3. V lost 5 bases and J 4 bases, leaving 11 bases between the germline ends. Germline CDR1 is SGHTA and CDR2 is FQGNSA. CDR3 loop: CASSGGILYGYTF. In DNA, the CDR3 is TGTGCCAGCAGCGGAGGGATTCTCTATGGCTACACCTTC.

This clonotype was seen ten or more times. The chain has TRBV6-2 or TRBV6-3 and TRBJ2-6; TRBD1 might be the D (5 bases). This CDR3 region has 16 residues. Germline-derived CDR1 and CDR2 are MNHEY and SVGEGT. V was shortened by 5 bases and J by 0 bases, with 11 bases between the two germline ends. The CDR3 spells CASSQQVLSGANVLTF. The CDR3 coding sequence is TGTGCCAGCAGTCAACAGGTTCTCTCTGGGGCCAACGTCCTGACTTTC.

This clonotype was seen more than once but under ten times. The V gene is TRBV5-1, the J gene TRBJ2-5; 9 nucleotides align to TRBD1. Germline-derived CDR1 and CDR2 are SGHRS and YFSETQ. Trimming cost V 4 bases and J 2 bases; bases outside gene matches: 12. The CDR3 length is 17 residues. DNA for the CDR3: TGCGCCAGCAGCATCTGGACAGGGGATTTAGGGCAAGAGACCCAGTACTTC. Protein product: CASSIWTGDLGQETQYF.

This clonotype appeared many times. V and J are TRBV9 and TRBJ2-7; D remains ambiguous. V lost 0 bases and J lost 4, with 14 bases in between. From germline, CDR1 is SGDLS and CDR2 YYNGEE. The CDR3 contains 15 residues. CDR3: CASSVEGEELYEQYV. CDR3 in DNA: TGTGCCAGCAGCGTAGAAGGTGAGGAATTATACGAGCAGTACGTC.

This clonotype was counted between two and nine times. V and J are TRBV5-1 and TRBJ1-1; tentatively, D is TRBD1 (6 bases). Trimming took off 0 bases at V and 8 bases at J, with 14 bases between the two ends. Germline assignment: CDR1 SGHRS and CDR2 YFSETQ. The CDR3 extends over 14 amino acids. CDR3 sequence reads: CASSLGGPTAEAFF. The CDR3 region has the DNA TGCGCCAGCAGCTTGGGGGGGCCCACAGCGGAAGCTTTCTTT.

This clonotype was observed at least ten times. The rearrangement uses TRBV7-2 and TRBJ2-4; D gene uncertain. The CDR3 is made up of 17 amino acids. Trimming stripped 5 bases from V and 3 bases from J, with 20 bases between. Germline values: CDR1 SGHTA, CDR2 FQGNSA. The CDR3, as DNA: TGTGCCAGCAGCGCTTTTACCGCTGACCCCTACAAAAACATTCAGTACTTC. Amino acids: CASSAFTADPYKNIQYF.

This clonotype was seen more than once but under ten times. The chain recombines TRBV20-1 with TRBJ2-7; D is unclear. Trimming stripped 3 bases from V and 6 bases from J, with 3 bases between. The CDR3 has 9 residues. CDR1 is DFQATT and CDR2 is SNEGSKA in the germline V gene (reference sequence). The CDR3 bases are TGCAGTGCTAGTTCCGAGCAGTACTTC. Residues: CSASSEQYF.